What follows are 15 T cell receptor beta chains derived from one specimen sequenced in a study of T cell clones after liver transplantation. The assay was immunoSEQ multiplex PCR, and TCRdb's table has in-frame clones only and misses some. The sample has under 85,000 clones; roughly 80% are singletons. The sample was CD4+ T cells from blood, taken 12 months after liver transplant. These receptors were taken from a human patient who received a liver transplant. Some T cells may be the graft donor's.

In its sample, this clone was seen a few times. The chain links TRBV6-5 to TRBJ1-2; TRBD1 aligns across 9 bases. The CDR3 is 15 amino acids. J gave up 7 bases and V 10 bases, and 16 bases lay outside the gene matches. The germline CDR1 and CDR2 sequences are MNHEY and SVGAGI. This chain's CDR3 is CATWDRASISGGYTF. CDR3 nucleotide sequence: TGTGCCACATGGGACAGGGCTTCCATTTCAGGTGGCTACACCTTC.

The J gene is TRBJ2-1, the V gene TRBV7-9; D gene unclear. The CDR3 extends over 14 amino acids. Germline lookup yields CDR1 SEHNR and CDR2 FQNEAQ (reference sequence). Trimming removed 0 bases from V and 0 bases from J, with 3 bases in between. The CDR3 loop reads CASSLASSYNEQFF. The CDR3 DNA reads as TGTGCCAGCAGCTTAGCAAGCTCCTACAATGAGCAGTTCTTC.

The rearrangement uses TRBV7-2 and TRBJ1-1; D might be TRBD1 (5 bases). Germline lookup yields CDR1 SGHTA and CDR2 FQGNSA. The CDR3 has 16 residues. V shed 4 bases and J shed 5 bases, with 20 bases lying between them. The CDR3 DNA reads as TGTGCCAGCAGCTGGGACGGAATTAGGGTGCGGACTGAAGCTTTCTTT. Translating it yields CASSWDGIRVRTEAFF.

This clone came up once. V and J are TRBV9 and TRBJ2-2; D assignment may be TRBD1 or TRBD2 (5 bases each). Germline CDR1 and CDR2: SGDLS and YYNGEE. The CDR3 loop spans 15 amino acids. The germline V and J ends were trimmed by 4 bases and 6 bases, with 16 bases remaining between them. The CDR3 bases are TGTGCCAGCAGCACCGGTTTTGGGACCGCCGGGGAGCTGTTTTTT. Its translation is CASSTGFGTAGELFF.

This sequence joins TRBV19 and TRBJ2-1; 11 nucleotides align to TRBD2. Trimming cost V 4 bases and J 4 bases; bases outside gene matches: 6. This CDR3 is 16 amino acids long. Germline loops: CDR1 LNHDA, CDR2 SQIVND (reference sequence). CDR3 bases: TGTGCCAGTAGTAGGAGGGGACTAGCGGATTACAATGAGCAGTTCTTC. Translation: CASSRRGLADYNEQFF.

This clone was found a few times. The rearrangement links TRBV6-1 to TRBJ1-1; D unresolved. The length of the CDR3 is 11 residues. The germline gives CDR1 MNHNS, CDR2 SASEGT. V was clipped by 6 bases and J by 5 bases, with 7 bases between them. CDR3 protein: CASRGGTEAFF. CDR3 DNA: TGTGCCAGCAGAGGAGGGACTGAAGCTTTCTTT.

This clone was recorded a few times. The chain uses TRBV15 and TRBJ2-1; D remains ambiguous. V gave up 0 bases and J gave up 4 bases, with 19 bases separating them. The CDR3 sequence is 18 residues long. Germline-derived CDR1 and CDR2 are LNHNV and YYDKDF (reference sequence). CDR3 DNA: TGTGCCACCAGCAGAGACTCCGGTGGGCCAGCCCCGTACAATGAGCAGTTCTTC. This translates into CATSRDSGGPAPYNEQFF.

On this clone: One junction end does not reproduce the germline sequence, and a read error may be involved. This chain connects TRBV5-4 to TRBJ2-7; 9 nucleotides align to TRBD1. This CDR3 contains 13 residues. In germline, CDR1 is SGHNT, CDR2 YYREEE (reference sequence). For the CDR3, the DNA is TGTGCCAGCAGCCCGGGACAGGGTACAGGGTCCTCCTTC. As protein: CASSPGQGTGSSF.

A few counts support this clone. V gene TRBV2 combines with J gene TRBJ2-7; D is perhaps TRBD2 (5 bases). Trimming took off 7 bases at V and 6 bases at J, with 13 bases between the two ends. The CDR3 sequence is 12 residues long. Per germline, CDR1 SNHLY and CDR2 FYNNEI. CDR3 amino acids: CASNLLGGEQYF. DNA for the CDR3: TGTGCCAGCAACCTGCTCGGAGGCGAGCAGTACTTC.

V is TRBV28 and J is TRBJ1-3; D remains ambiguous. Germline V CDR1 and CDR2: MDHEN, SYDVKM. The CDR3 contains 14 residues. V was cut by 5 bases and J by 6 bases, with 14 bases left in between. The CDR3 DNA follows: TGTGCCAGCAGTACGAGTGGAGCCTCAAACACCATATATTTT. Translating it yields CASSTSGASNTIYF.

This sequence joins TRBV9 and TRBJ1-1; D is unclear. Trimming removed 5 bases at V and 1 base at J, with 12 bases between. Per germline, CDR1 SGDLS and CDR2 YYNGEE. The CDR3 contains 14 residues. The CDR3 region is CASRELGPNTEAFF. The CDR3 DNA reads as TGTGCCAGCAGGGAATTAGGACCGAACACTGAAGCTTTCTTT.

This sequence joins TRBV11-2 and TRBJ2-1; TRBD1 aligns across 8 bases. CDR3 size: 15 residues. Looked up from germline, CDR1 is SGHAT and CDR2 is FQNNGV. Trimming cost V 4 bases and J 3 bases; bases outside gene matches: 5. The CDR3 nucleotides are TGTGCCAGCAGCTCCTCTGGACAGGGCTACAATGAGCAGTTCTTC. Protein: CASSSSGQGYNEQFF.

J is TRBJ1-1 and V is TRBV27; no clear D gene. The CDR3 is 12 amino acids. V was clipped by 6 bases and J by 8 bases, with 13 bases between them. CDR1 MNHEY and CDR2 SMNVEV come from the germline V gene (reference sequence). CDR3 nucleotide sequence: TGTGCCAGCAGACTGGGCCCGAACGAAGCTTTCTTT. This codes for CASRLGPNEAFF.

The table lists this clone with a count of one. V and J are TRBV5-4 and TRBJ2-3, with D perhaps TRBD1 or TRBD2 (5 bases each). V was pared by 0 bases and J by 1 base, with 9 bases between. Germline V gene lookup returns CDR1 SGHNT and CDR2 YYREEE (reference sequence). The CDR3 covers 15 residues. Here the CDR3 reads CASSLAPGRTDTQYF. DNA of the CDR3: TGTGCCAGCAGCTTGGCCCCGGGGCGCACAGATACGCAGTATTTT.

The V call is TRBV11-2, the J call TRBJ1-3, with 10 bases that match TRBD1. The J segment lost 2 bases and the V segment lost 5 bases, leaving 9 bases of the junction unmatched. CDR3 length equals 17 residues. Per germline, CDR1 SGHAT and CDR2 FQNNGV. The DNA for the CDR3 is TGTGCCAGCAGCCTCACCTCCGGGACAGGGGCTGGAAACACCATATATTTT. It translates to CASSLTSGTGAGNTIYF.